This TCR beta chain was sequenced in a study of CD8 T cells in Susac syndrome. Study summary: There were over five sequenced Susac syndrome patients with active disease and under ten in remission. Patients with Susac syndrome had blood drawn and were at that point therapy-naive, on corticosteroids, or on intravenous immunoglobulin alone.

When the RNA was reverse transcribed, random hexamers were used with an input of roughly 0.45 to 1 ug. An immunoSEQ multiplex PCR generated amplified TCR beta CDR3 products spanning 54 Vbeta and 13 Jbeta. TCRdb reanalysed the immunoSEQ multiplex PCR reads using MiXCR and keeps one entry per CDR3 protein. The table has under 150,000 distinct CDR3 sequences, approximately 94% seen once. This CDR3 has 16 residues. The V end was cut by 0 bases, the J end by 3 bases, with 15 bases between. Germline lookup yields CDR1 SEHNR and CDR2 FQNEAQ (reference sequence). Sequencing of TCR beta was carried out in blood CD8+ and CD4+ T cells.

This rearrangement joins TRBV7-9 to TRBJ2-7, with D hard to call. The TCR sequence derives from a human donor with Susac syndrome. Source material: CD4+ T cells from PBMCs. CDR3 bases: TGTGCCAGCAGCTTAGCGCGGCACCTCCTGGACTACGAGCAGTACTTC. Residues: CASSLARHLLDYEQYF. The complete variable domain, with remaining parts taken from reference TRBV7-9 and TRBJ2-7, reads DTGVSQNPRHKITKRGQNVTFRCDPISEHNRLYWYRQTLGQGPEFLTYFQNEAQLEKSRLLSDRFSAERPKGSFSTLEIQRTEQGDSAMYLCASSLARHLLDYEQYFGPGTRLTVT.